The 30 T cell receptor beta chains reported below all come from one sample, sequenced in a study of T cells in localized non-small cell lung cancer. Profiling relied on immunoSEQ multiplex PCR, and the TCRdb table lists in-frame clones only, not all of them. In the table there are 800 or so clones, around a third of which are singletons. The source material was normal lung tissue next to the tumor, sampled before any cancer treatment. Source of these receptors: a male donor at least 60 years old with stage II squamous cell lung carcinoma.

This clone is categorized as medium-sized (0.01 to 0.1%). The chain carries TRBV10-3 and TRBJ2-1, with D possibly being TRBD2 (5 bases). This CDR3 is built from 14 residues. The germline V gene encodes CDR1 ENHRY and CDR2 SYGVKD. Deletions cut 10 bases from V and 0 bases from J, with 13 bases between. CDR3 residues: CASKRDSSYNEQFF. The CDR3 DNA is TGTGCCAGTAAACGGGATAGCTCCTACAATGAGCAGTTCTTC.

The chain employs TRBV25-1 and TRBJ2-5; 8 bases map to TRBD1. Germline V gene data show CDR1 as MGHDK and CDR2 as SYGVNS. The CDR3 has 13 amino acids. V lost 9 bases to trimming and J lost 2 bases; unmatched junction nucleotides: 5. The CDR3 here is CAREGQGQETQYF. CDR3 DNA sequence: TGTGCCAGGGAAGGACAGGGTCAAGAGACCCAGTACTTC.

By share of the sample, this clone is medium-sized. The chain carries TRBV11-3 and TRBJ2-1; D gene unclear. CDR3 length: 14 amino acids. Deletions cut 1 base from V and 3 bases from J, with 7 bases between. Germline CDR1 is SGHNT and CDR2 is YENEEA. The DNA for the CDR3 is TGTGCCAGCAGCTTAGTTCGGGTCTACAATGAGCAGTTCTTC. It translates to CASSLVRVYNEQFF.

J is TRBJ1-2 and V is TRBV28; TRBD1 aligns across 9 bases. This CDR3 is built from 14 residues. The junction had 8 bases not matched to a gene; V was cut back by 6 bases and J by 6 bases. Per germline, CDR1 MDHEN and CDR2 SYDVKM. For the CDR3, the DNA is TGTGCCAGCAGCCAAGGGACAGGGTGGAATGGCTACACCTTC. Translating gives CASSQGTGWNGYTF.

As concerns this clone: The sample contains more than one DNA sequence encoding this CDR3. This chain links TRBV18 with TRBJ1-1; tentative D call: TRBD1 (5 bases). The CDR3 spans 13 residues. V dropped 2 bases and J dropped 5 bases, with 9 bases sitting between them. Looked up from germline, CDR1 is KGHSH and CDR2 is LQKENI. CDR3 amino acids: CASSPGRETEAFF. The CDR3 region has the DNA TGTGCCAGCTCACCAGGCAGGGAAACTGAAGCTTTCTTT.

This clone was counted a few times. The genes are TRBV28 and TRBJ2-7; 10 bases fit TRBD2. The germline gives CDR1 MDHEN, CDR2 SYDVKM. The CDR3 sequence is 14 residues long. V dropped 6 bases and J dropped 3; count of bases not matched to a gene: 5. Here the CDR3 DNA reads TGTGCCAGCAGCCCGGGACTAGCGAACTACGAGCAGTACTTC. It encodes CASSPGLANYEQYF.

This clone was seen a few times. The chain carries TRBV28 and TRBJ2-7; D is ambiguous. Trimming took 4 bases from V and 0 from J, leaving 4 bases between them. The CDR3 is 12 amino acids. The germline V gene encodes CDR1 MDHEN and CDR2 SYDVKM. The CDR3 is CASSSPSYEQYF. CDR3 sequence (DNA): TGTGCCAGCAGTTCCCCCTCCTACGAGCAGTACTTC.

In this sample, this clone turned up a few times. The V call is TRBV9, the J call TRBJ2-7; D uncertain. Germline assignment: CDR1 SGDLS and CDR2 YYNGEE. The ends were cut back, 6 bases at V and 2 bases at J, with 15 bases in the middle. This CDR3 is built from 14 residues. This CDR3 is CASNSSPGPYEQYF. The CDR3 coding sequence is TGTGCCAGCAACTCAAGCCCCGGACCCTACGAGCAGTACTTC.

The gene calls are TRBV29-1 and TRBJ2-3, with 7 bases fitting TRBD2. J was trimmed by 4 bases and V by 5 bases; bases with no gene match: 12. Germline lookup yields CDR1 SQVTM and CDR2 ANQGSEA. This CDR3 is built from 15 residues. In DNA form, the CDR3 reads TGCAGCGTTTCCTTAGCGGGCCCCTTTTCAGATACGCAGTATTTT. This sequence encodes CSVSLAGPFSDTQYF.

This clone is labeled as large. The genes are TRBV11-3 and TRBJ2-7; 10 bases are a match to TRBD2. The CDR3 spans 16 residues. The germline CDR1 and CDR2 sequences are SGHNT and YENEEA. Losses at the gene ends were 1 base for V and 0 bases for J; bases not matched to a gene: 3. The CDR3 nucleotides are TGTGCCAGCAGCTTAGTGACTAGCGGGCGCTCCTACGAGCAGTACTTC. This codes for CASSLVTSGRSYEQYF.

The chain recombines TRBV18 with TRBJ2-5; 7 bases are shared with TRBD2. Germline assignment: CDR1 KGHSH and CDR2 LQKENI. The length of the CDR3 is 12 residues. After removal of 8 bases from V and 5 bases from J, the junction contained 5 bases not matched to a gene. Written as DNA, the CDR3 is TGTGCCAGCGCGGGGGAGGTCGAGACCCAGTACTTC. Residues: CASAGEVETQYF.

The J gene is TRBJ2-1, the V gene TRBV9; D gene unclear. The CDR3 totals 13 residues. Germline loops: CDR1 SGDLS, CDR2 YYNGEE. The ends were cut back, 0 bases at V and 10 bases at J, with 11 bases in the middle. The DNA of the CDR3 is TGTGCCAGCAGCGTAGATCCGTCCCAAGAGCAGTTCTTC. Its protein product is CASSVDPSQEQFF.

This clone appeared a few times. The chain uses TRBV9 and TRBJ2-1; D is perhaps TRBD2 (6 bases). Germline CDR1 and CDR2: SGDLS and YYNGEE. The CDR3 totals 14 residues. V was pared by 4 bases and J by 1 base, with 9 bases between. The CDR3 DNA reads as TGTGCCAGCAGCTTCGGGGGTTCCTACAATGAGCAGTTCTTC. Translation gives CASSFGGSYNEQFF.

This clone was recorded a few times. CDR3 sequence: CASSDETSGEQYF. CDR3 sequence (DNA): TGTGCCAGCAGTGATGAGACTAGCGGCGAGCAGTACTTC. The chain employs TRBV9 and TRBJ2-7, with 9 bases that match TRBD2. Germline V lookup: CDR1 SGDLS, CDR2 YYNGEE. This CDR3 is 13 amino acids long. Trimming cost V 5 bases and J 6 bases; bases outside gene matches: 6.

By frequency in the sample, this clone is large. V and J are TRBV30 and TRBJ1-1; 7 nucleotides line up with TRBD1. There are 12 residues in the CDR3. The germline gives CDR1 GTSNPN, CDR2 SVGIG (reference sequence). V dropped 5 bases and J dropped 5; count of bases not matched to a gene: 5. CDR3 protein: CAWGATGTEAFF. Written as DNA, the CDR3 is TGTGCCTGGGGGGCGACAGGGACTGAAGCTTTCTTT.

Only a few counts were recorded for this clone. The chain couples TRBV14 to TRBJ2-1, with D perhaps matching TRBD2 (6 bases). Germline values: CDR1 SGHDN, CDR2 FVKESK. The CDR3 consists of 17 residues. The V end was cut by 0 bases, the J end by 5 bases, with 17 bases between. CDR3 region: CASSQDPGRLDDNEQFF. The DNA for the CDR3 is TGTGCCAGCAGCCAAGACCCGGGGAGACTAGACGACAATGAGCAGTTCTTC. Together with reference TRBV14 and TRBJ2-1, the CDR3 gives the full variable domain: EAGVTQFPSHSVIEKGQTVTLRCDPISGHDNLYWYRRVMGKEIKFLLHFVKESKQDESGMPNNRFLAERTGGTYSTLKVQPAELEDSGVYFCASSQDPGRLDDNEQFFGPGTRLTVL.

Only a few counts were recorded for this clone. As DNA, the CDR3 is TGCAGCGTCACCGGGACAGGGTCCTACGAGCAGTACTTC. Its protein is CSVTGTGSYEQYF. The V gene is TRBV29-1, the J gene TRBJ2-7, with 9 bases that match TRBD1. V shed 6 bases, J shed 1 base, and the junction held 4 bases outside the gene matches. The CDR3 length is 13 residues. Germline-derived CDR1 and CDR2 are SQVTM and ANQGSEA.

The V gene is TRBV29-1, the J gene TRBJ1-3, with D possibly TRBD1 on 5 matching bases. CDR1 SQVTM and CDR2 ANQGSEA come from the germline V gene. Between the trimmed V and J ends, which lost 3 bases and 4 bases, there was a span of 10 bases. The CDR3 loop spans 13 amino acids. This CDR3 reads CSVDAGGGNTIYF. CDR3 coding DNA: TGCAGCGTTGATGCTGGGGGGGGAAACACCATATATTTT.

This clone has only a few counts. The J gene is TRBJ2-7, the V gene TRBV11-3; 11 nucleotides align to TRBD2. CDR3 size: 16 residues. After removal of 5 bases from V and 7 bases from J, the junction contained 13 bases not matched to a gene. The germline V gene has CDR1 SGHNT and CDR2 YENEEA. CDR3 region: CASSPWLAGGVEEQYF. CDR3 coding DNA: TGTGCCAGCAGCCCTTGGCTAGCGGGAGGCGTAGAAGAGCAGTACTTC. The full variable domain, completed using reference TRBV11-3 and TRBJ2-7, is EAGVVQSPRYKIIEKKQPVAFWCNPISGHNTLYWYLQNLGQGPELLIRYENEEAVDDSQLPKDRFSAERLKGVDSTLKIQPAELGDSAVYLCASSPWLAGGVEEQYFGPGTRLTVT.

In its sample, this clone ranks as large (0.1 to 1%). The genes are TRBV19 and TRBJ1-1; no clear D gene. This CDR3 is built from 15 residues. The V gene's germline CDR1 is LNHDA and CDR2 SQIVND (reference sequence). Trimming shortened V by 7 bases and J by 1 base, and 16 bases separated the two germline ends. The CDR3 nucleotides are TGTGCCAGTACCACTCAAATGGGCAGGAACACTGAAGCTTTCTTT. It codes for CASTTQMGRNTEAFF.

The chain combines TRBV19 with TRBJ2-2, with D possibly being TRBD2 (6 bases). Trimming removed 5 bases at V and 5 bases at J, with 12 bases between. Germline V gene data show CDR1 as LNHDA and CDR2 as SQIVND (reference sequence). This CDR3 spans 14 amino acids. CDR3: CASSSGRGTGELFF. CDR3 nucleotide sequence: TGTGCCAGTAGTTCCGGGAGAGGGACCGGGGAGCTGTTTTTT.

V is TRBV30 and J is TRBJ2-6; D remains unclear. The CDR3 is 17 residues long. Germline V gene sequence: CDR1 GTSNPN, CDR2 SVGIG (reference sequence). Trimming left V 0 bases short and J 0 bases short, with 12 bases between. This chain's CDR3 is CAWSVSLAVSGANVLTF. The CDR3 nucleotides are TGTGCCTGGAGTGTATCGTTGGCTGTCTCTGGGGCCAACGTCCTGACTTTC.

This clone ranks as medium-sized. J is TRBJ2-7 and V is TRBV6-8; TRBD2 matches at 9 bases. CDR3 size: 15 residues. The germline gives CDR1 MNHGY, CDR2 SAAAGT. V was clipped by 5 bases and J by 2 bases; unmatched bases: 7. The CDR3 loop reads CASSPTSGLPYEQYF. CDR3 sequence (DNA): TGTGCCAGCAGTCCGACTAGCGGACTACCCTACGAGCAGTACTTC.

CDR3 region: CASSEPLGGNYGYTF. The CDR3 DNA follows: TGCGCCAGCAGTGAGCCACTGGGGGGCAACTATGGCTACACCTTC. This chain uses TRBV10-2 with TRBJ1-2, with a possible D match to TRBD1 (6 bases). Trimming took 2 bases from V and 2 from J, leaving 12 bases between them. Germline values: CDR1 WSHSY, CDR2 SAAADI. The CDR3 has 15 amino acids.

J is TRBJ2-3 and V is TRBV7-5. TRBV7-5 is noted as a pseudogene. This CDR3 is 14 amino acids long. The CDR3 reads CASSLGTASNTQYF. CDR3 in DNA: TGTGCCAGCAGCTTGGGGACGGCGTCGAATACGCAGTATTTT.

This chain uses TRBV28 with TRBJ2-7; tentative D call: TRBD1 (5 bases). This CDR3 has 14 residues. V lost 5 bases to trimming and J lost 1 base, with 12 bases between them. CDR1 is MDHEN, CDR2 SYDVKM, per germline. CDR3 nucleotides: TGTGCCAGCAGTCCACCGACAGAGTCCTACGAGCAGTACTTC. As protein: CASSPPTESYEQYF.

This chain uses TRBV28 with TRBJ2-1, with TRBD2 as a possible D gene (7 bases). V dropped 5 bases and J dropped 16 bases, with 18 bases sitting between them. The CDR3 extends over 12 amino acids. The germline CDR1 and CDR2 sequences are MDHEN and SYDVKM. The CDR3 DNA sequence: TGTGCCAGCAGTGGCCTCCGGGGGGCTCTTTTCTTC. This codes for CASSGLRGALFF.

This clone occurred a few times. The V and J genes are TRBV6-8 and TRBJ2-1; the D call may be TRBD1 or TRBD2 (5 bases each). Trimming removed 6 bases at V and 5 bases at J, with 20 bases between. CDR1 and CDR2 from the germline V gene are MNHGY and SAAAGT. This CDR3 comprises 16 residues. The CDR3 bases are TGTGCCAGCAGCCGAACCGGAGGCAGACAGAACAATGAGCAGTTCTTC. It encodes CASSRTGGRQNNEQFF.

This clone has a handful of counts. This chain uses TRBV25-1 with TRBJ1-4; D remains unclear. Germline-derived CDR1 and CDR2 are MGHDK and SYGVNS. The CDR3 runs 15 residues. V lost 2 bases and J lost 3, with 10 bases in between. The CDR3 bases are TGTGCCAGCAGTGAACGGGCAAGGGCTAATGAAAAACTGTTTTTT. Translating it yields CASSERARANEKLFF. Full variable domain (remainder filled in from reference TRBV25-1 and TRBJ1-4): EADIYQTPRYLVIGTGKKITLECSQTMGHDKMYWYQQDPGMELHLIHYSYGVNSTEKGDLSSESTVSRIRTEHFPLTLESARPSHTSQYLCASSERARANEKLFFGSGTQLSVL.

Comment on this clone: Other nucleotide sequences in the sample specify the same CDR3. V is TRBV19 and J is TRBJ1-1, with D uncertain. This CDR3 spans 11 amino acids. CDR1 and CDR2 (germline): LNHDA, SQIVND (reference sequence). Trimming pared 7 bases from V and 5 bases from J, leaving 8 bases between. CDR3 residues: CASKGSTEAFF. The CDR3 DNA sequence: TGTGCCAGTAAAGGCAGTACTGAAGCTTTCTTT. The whole variable domain, filled in from reference TRBV19 and TRBJ1-1, reads DGGITQSPKYLFRKEGQNVTLSCEQNLNHDAMYWYRQDPGQGLRLIYYSQIVNDFQKGDIAEGYSVSREKKESFPLTVTSAQKNPTAFYLCASKGSTEAFFGQGTRLTVV.